The next 29 T cell receptor beta chains were all read from a single sample in a study of OX40 agonist ivuxolimab in advanced cancers. The protocol was immunoSEQ multiplex PCR, while the TCRdb copy is restricted to in-frame clones and leaves out a portion. The sample shows tens of thousands of clones, 83% of them seen only once. Source: CD4+ or CD8+ T cells sorted from blood, taken in a trial of the OX40 agonist ivuxolimab. Receptor source: an adult with an advanced solid tumor such as melanoma, head and neck, liver or kidney cancer.

As regards this clone: The same CDR3 arises from other DNA sequences in this sample as well. The chain combines TRBV18 with TRBJ1-2; D unresolved. The CDR3 is made up of 15 amino acids. Trimming took off 0 bases at V and 4 bases at J, with 12 bases between the two ends. Germline values: CDR1 KGHSH, CDR2 LQKENI. CDR3 nucleotides: TGTGCCAGCTCACCACCTGCGAACCTGGCCTATGGCTACACCTTC. Encoded protein: CASSPPANLAYGYTF. The whole variable domain, filled in from reference TRBV18 and TRBJ1-2, reads NAGVMQNPRHLVRRRGQEARLRCSPMKGHSHVYWYRQLPEEGLKFMVYLQKENIIDESGMPKERFSAEFPKEGPSILRIQQVVRGDSAAYFCASSPPANLAYGYTFGSGTRLTVV.

CDR3 sequence (DNA): TGTGCCAGCAGTTATGGCCGACTAGCGGGGTGGGAGACCCAGTACTTC. Its translation is CASSYGRLAGWETQYF. The rearrangement uses TRBV6-5 and TRBJ2-5, with 11 positions matching TRBD2. This CDR3 comprises 16 residues. Germline values: CDR1 MNHEY, CDR2 SVGAGI. Trimming at V came to 3 bases and at J to 5 bases, leaving 8 bases not matched to a gene.

The chain combines TRBV27 with TRBJ2-7; 9 bases map to TRBD1. Germline CDR1 is MNHEY and CDR2 is SMNVEV (reference sequence). Unmatched junction bases numbered 13, after V lost 1 base and J lost 0 bases. There are 19 residues in the CDR3. The CDR3 DNA is TGTGCCAGCAGTTTATTATGGCCCGACGGGACAGGGAGCTCCTACGAGCAGTACTTC. Its translation: CASSLLWPDGTGSSYEQYF.

The genes are TRBV6-1 and TRBJ1-1; possibly TRBD1 for D (5 bases). The germline CDR1 and CDR2 sequences are MNHNS and SASEGT. Trimming took 2 bases from V and 3 from J, leaving 7 bases between them. The CDR3 length is 13 residues. The CDR3 coding sequence is TGTGCCAGCAGTGAAAAAGGGGACACTGAAGCTTTCTTT. It specifies CASSEKGDTEAFF.

The chain employs TRBV11-2 and TRBJ2-7; D ambiguous. Germline V gene lookup returns CDR1 SGHAT and CDR2 FQNNGV. The V end was cut by 3 bases, the J end by 2 bases, with 2 bases between. The CDR3 length is 11 residues. The CDR3 DNA follows: TGTGCCAGCAGCTTCGCCTACGAGCAGTACTTC. Translating gives CASSFAYEQYF.

The rearrangement uses TRBV7-6 and TRBJ2-2, with 14 bases fitting TRBD2. This CDR3 spans 19 amino acids. J gave up 5 bases and V 3 bases, and 11 bases lay outside the gene matches. Germline values: CDR1 SGHVS, CDR2 FNYEAQ. The CDR3 here is CASSFVNGLAGGGTGELFF. DNA for the CDR3: TGTGCCAGCAGCTTCGTGAATGGACTAGCGGGGGGCGGGACCGGGGAGCTGTTTTTT.

CDR3 nucleotides: TGCGCCAGCAGCATTGGGGGGTCCTACAATGAGCAGTTCTTC. This sequence encodes CASSIGGSYNEQFF. This chain joins TRBV5-1 and TRBJ2-1, with D perhaps matching TRBD2 (6 bases). This CDR3 has 14 residues. Germline CDR1 is SGHRS and CDR2 is YFSETQ. V lost 4 bases to trimming and J lost 1 base, with 9 bases between them.

The chain joins TRBV9 to TRBJ2-1; the D is unclear. The germline V gene has CDR1 SGDLS and CDR2 YYNGEE. V was pared by 4 bases and J by 7 bases, with 21 bases between. The CDR3 length is 16 residues. CDR3 sequence: CASSPIRLLRLNEQFF. For the CDR3, the DNA is TGTGCCAGCAGCCCCATCCGACTCCTACGATTAAATGAGCAGTTCTTC.

The chain employs TRBV6-9 and TRBJ1-4, with unresolved D. Looked up from germline, CDR1 is MNHGY and CDR2 is SVAAGI. V was shortened by 6 bases and J by 3 bases, with 14 bases between the two germline ends. The CDR3 sequence is 15 residues long. For the CDR3, the DNA is TGTGCCAGCAGCCGCTATTACCCCTCTAATGAAAAACTGTTTTTT. Translation gives CASSRYYPSNEKLFF.

The chain joins TRBV28 to TRBJ2-7; 8 bases line up with TRBD2. Germline CDR1 MDHEN, CDR2 SYDVKM. This CDR3 region has 14 residues. Trimming removed 8 bases from V and 2 bases from J; junction bases left unmatched: 8. The CDR3 spells CASFSPGLAYEQYF. The DNA for the CDR3 is TGTGCCAGCTTCTCTCCGGGACTAGCCTACGAGCAGTACTTC.

The rearrangement joins TRBV19 to TRBJ1-1; TRBD1 is a possible D gene (5 bases). Germline V gene sequence: CDR1 LNHDA, CDR2 SQIVND (reference sequence). Trimming removed 8 bases from V and 4 bases from J, with 17 bases in between. This CDR3 contains 14 residues. The CDR3 loop reads CASGDALGATEAFF. The CDR3 bases are TGTGCCAGTGGGGACGCCCTAGGGGCCACTGAAGCTTTCTTT.

The V and J genes are TRBV5-1 and TRBJ2-6; D is unclear. The germline gives CDR1 SGHRS, CDR2 YFSETQ. V lost 0 bases and J lost 9, with 13 bases in between. The CDR3 has 15 amino acids. The CDR3 region is CASSLEVSGGNVLTF. The CDR3 DNA is TGCGCCAGCAGCTTGGAAGTCTCTGGTGGCAACGTCCTGACTTTC.

This clone has at least ten counts. The chain employs TRBV6-5 and TRBJ1-2; 7 bases map to TRBD1. From germline, CDR1 is MNHEY and CDR2 SVGAGI. This CDR3 has 13 residues. Losses at the gene ends were 4 bases for V and 4 bases for J; bases not matched to a gene: 3. CDR3 loop: CASSFDRAYGYTF. CDR3 nucleotide sequence: TGTGCCAGCAGTTTCGACAGGGCCTATGGCTACACCTTC.

V gene TRBV25-1 combines with J gene TRBJ1-2; TRBD1 aligns across 7 bases. The V gene's germline CDR1 is MGHDK and CDR2 SYGVNS. Unmatched junction bases numbered 2, after V lost 5 bases and J lost 2 bases. The CDR3 totals 13 residues. As DNA, the CDR3 is TGTGCCAGCAGTCCGGGACAGAACTATGGCTACACCTTC. Translating it yields CASSPGQNYGYTF.

The chain links TRBV5-8 to TRBJ2-5; 7 positions agree with TRBD2. This CDR3 is built from 15 residues. Germline V CDR1 and CDR2: SGHTS, YDEGEE. V shed 5 bases and J 3 bases; nucleotides not matched to a gene: 10. The CDR3, as DNA: TGTGCCAGCAGTCCCGGGACTGGGAGGGAAGAGACCCAGTACTTC. Protein: CASSPGTGREETQYF.

The CDR3 loop reads CASSSQGRKETQYF. CDR3 sequence (DNA): TGTGCCAGCAGCTCACAGGGTAGAAAAGAGACCCAGTACTTC. The V call is TRBV5-4, the J call TRBJ2-5; a weak D match, TRBD1 (6 bases). The germline V gene encodes CDR1 SGHNT and CDR2 YYREEE (reference sequence). This CDR3 is built from 14 residues. Trimming took 3 bases from V and 3 from J, leaving 12 bases between them.

This chain uses TRBV5-4 with TRBJ1-5; D is unresolved. Trimming cost V 4 bases and J 0 bases, with 14 bases left between them. Germline V gene lookup returns CDR1 SGHNT and CDR2 YYREEE (reference sequence). The CDR3 extends over 16 amino acids. Written as DNA, the CDR3 is TGTGCCAGCAGCCTTGGAACGGGCTATAGCAATCAGCCCCAGCATTTT. Amino acid sequence: CASSLGTGYSNQPQHF.

This sequence joins TRBV6-1 and TRBJ1-3; maybe TRBD1 (6 bases). Germline CDR1 and CDR2: MNHNS and SASEGT. This CDR3 is built from 16 residues. The V and J ends lost 2 bases and 4 bases respectively, with 15 bases between them. CDR3 nucleotide sequence: TGTGCCAGCAGTGAACGGACAGTCGGCCTCGGAAACACCATATATTTT. The encoded protein is CASSERTVGLGNTIYF.

The chain recombines TRBV11-2 with TRBJ2-1, with 10 bases identical to TRBD1. The junction had 3 bases not matched to a gene; V was cut back by 5 bases and J by 8 bases. The CDR3 covers 13 residues. Germline V gives CDR1 SGHAT, CDR2 FQNNGV. CDR3 in amino acids: CASSLDRGDEQFF. The CDR3 coding sequence is TGTGCCAGCAGCCTGGACAGGGGGGATGAGCAGTTCTTC.

This chain links TRBV5-4 with TRBJ2-3; D gene ambiguous. The germline V gene has CDR1 SGHNT and CDR2 YYREEE (reference sequence). This CDR3 has 13 residues. V was shortened by 5 bases and J by 6 bases, with 13 bases between the two germline ends. CDR3 DNA: TGTGCCAGCAGTGGCCGGAACCACGATACGCAGTATTTT. Its translation is CASSGRNHDTQYF.

The genes are TRBV5-6 and TRBJ1-3; D possibly corresponds to TRBD1 (6 bases). Germline assignment: CDR1 SGHDT and CDR2 YYEEEE. The CDR3 covers 14 residues. The V and J ends lost 1 base and 3 bases respectively, with 8 bases between them. CDR3 protein: CASSLRGVGNTIYF. The CDR3 nucleotides read TGTGCCAGCAGCTTGAGGGGGGTTGGAAACACCATATATTTT.

The CDR3 loop reads CASRRTAMSIQYF. DNA for the CDR3: TGTGCCAGCAGGAGGACAGCTATGAGCATTCAGTACTTC. V gene TRBV6-5 combines with J gene TRBJ2-4; D perhaps matches TRBD1 (6 bases). V was clipped by 6 bases and J by 9 bases, with 15 bases between them. The germline V gene encodes CDR1 MNHEY and CDR2 SVGAGI. This CDR3 region has 13 residues.

The V and J genes are TRBV28 and TRBJ1-4; D perhaps matches TRBD1 (5 bases). The V gene lost 2 bases and the J gene lost 0 bases, with 13 bases spanning the gap. The CDR3 runs to 17 residues. CDR1 MDHEN and CDR2 SYDVKM come from the germline V gene. CDR3 in amino acids: CASSLRQGKPTNEKLFF. The CDR3 bases are TGTGCCAGCAGTTTAAGGCAGGGCAAACCAACTAATGAAAAACTGTTTTTT.

The rearrangement joins TRBV21-1 to TRBJ1-2; the D call of TRBD1 is as the table states it, not checked on the DNA. TRBV21-1 is a pseudogene segment. This CDR3 contains 13 residues. CDR3 amino acids: CASTTTGDYGYTF. CDR3 coding DNA: TGTGCCAGCACTACCACAGGGGACTATGGCTACACCTTC.

As DNA, the CDR3 is TGTGCCAGCAGCCAGGGGGGTAATTCACCCCTCCACTTT. Its protein is CASSQGGNSPLHF. This chain uses TRBV4-2 with TRBJ1-6, with D perhaps TRBD1 (5 bases). Germline CDR1 LGHNA, CDR2 YNFKEQ. V was trimmed by 3 bases and J by 6 bases, leaving 6 bases between them. The CDR3 is 13 residues long.

The genes are TRBV5-4 and TRBJ2-7; 10 bases line up with TRBD1. The CDR3 consists of 15 residues. CDR1 and CDR2 from the germline V gene are SGHNT and YYREEE (reference sequence). The trim removed 4 bases at V and 5 bases at J, leaving 9 bases unmatched. In nucleotides, the CDR3 is TGTGCCAGCAGCCTACAGCGGACAGGGGGGAACGAGCAGTACTTC. This gives the protein CASSLQRTGGNEQYF.

This sequence joins TRBV6-1 and TRBJ1-2; 7 positions match TRBD1. From germline, CDR1 is MNHNS and CDR2 SASEGT. Trimming took 7 bases from V and 0 from J; bases not matched to a gene: 8. CDR3 length: 15 residues. The DNA for the CDR3 is TGTGCCAGCATCACCGGGACAGCTTCTAACTATGGCTACACCTTC. Amino acids: CASITGTASNYGYTF.

The V and J genes are TRBV2 and TRBJ1-1, with no clear D. The CDR3 spans 13 residues. Germline V gene lookup returns CDR1 SNHLY and CDR2 FYNNEI. With 7 bases removed from V and 0 bases from J, the gap between germline ends came to 9 bases. CDR3 nucleotide sequence: TGTGCCAGCAAGCCAGAAATGAACACTGAAGCTTTCTTT. It is translated as CASKPEMNTEAFF.

CDR3 coding DNA: TGCGCCAGCAGCTTGACCCCTGGACTTGTACAAGAGACCCAGTACTTC. Translating it yields CASSLTPGLVQETQYF. V gene TRBV5-1 combines with J gene TRBJ2-5, with a weak D call TRBD2 (5 bases). With 1 base removed from V and 2 bases from J, the gap between germline ends came to 15 bases. The germline V gene encodes CDR1 SGHRS and CDR2 YFSETQ. The CDR3 has 16 amino acids.